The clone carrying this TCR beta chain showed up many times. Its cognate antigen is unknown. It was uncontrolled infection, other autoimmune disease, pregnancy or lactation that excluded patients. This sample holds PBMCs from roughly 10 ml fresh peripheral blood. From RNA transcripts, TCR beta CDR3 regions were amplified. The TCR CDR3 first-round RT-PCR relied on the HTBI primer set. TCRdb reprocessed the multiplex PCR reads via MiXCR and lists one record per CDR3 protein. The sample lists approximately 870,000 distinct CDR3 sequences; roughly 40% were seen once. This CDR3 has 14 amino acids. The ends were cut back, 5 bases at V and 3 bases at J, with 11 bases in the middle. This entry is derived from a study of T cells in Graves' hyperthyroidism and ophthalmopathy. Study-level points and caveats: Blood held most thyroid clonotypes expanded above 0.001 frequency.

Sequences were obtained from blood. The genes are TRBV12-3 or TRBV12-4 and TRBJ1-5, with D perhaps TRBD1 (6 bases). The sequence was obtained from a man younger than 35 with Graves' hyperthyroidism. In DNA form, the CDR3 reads TGTGCCAGCAGTCCCAGGACAGTCAATCAGCCCCAGCATTTT. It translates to CASSPRTVNQPQHF.